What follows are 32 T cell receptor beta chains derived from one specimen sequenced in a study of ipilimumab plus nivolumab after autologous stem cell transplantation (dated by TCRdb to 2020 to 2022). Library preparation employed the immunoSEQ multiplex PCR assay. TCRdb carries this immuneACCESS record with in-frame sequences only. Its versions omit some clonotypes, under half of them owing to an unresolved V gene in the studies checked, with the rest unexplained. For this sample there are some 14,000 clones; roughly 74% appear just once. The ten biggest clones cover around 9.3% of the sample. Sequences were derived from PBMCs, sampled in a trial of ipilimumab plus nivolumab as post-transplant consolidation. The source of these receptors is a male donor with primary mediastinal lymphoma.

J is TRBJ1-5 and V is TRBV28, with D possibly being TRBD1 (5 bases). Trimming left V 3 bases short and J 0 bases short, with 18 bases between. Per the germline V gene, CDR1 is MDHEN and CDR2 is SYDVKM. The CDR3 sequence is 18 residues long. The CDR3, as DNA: TGTGCCAGCAGTTTGGCGAGAACAGGAAGTTATAGCAATCAGCCCCAGCATTTT. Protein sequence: CASSLARTGSYSNQPQHF. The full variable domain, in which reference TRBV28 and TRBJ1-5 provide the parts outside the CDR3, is DVKVTQSSRYLVKRTGEKVFLECVQDMDHENMFWYRQDPGLGLRLIYFSYDVKMKEKGDIPEGYSVSREKKERFSLILESASTNQTSMYLCASSLARTGSYSNQPQHFGDGTRLSIL.

The CDR3 protein is CASSAGLQETQYF. In DNA, the CDR3 is TGTGCCAGCAGCGCGGGATTGCAAGAGACCCAGTACTTC. J is TRBJ2-5 and V is TRBV11-2; TRBD2 might be the D (6 bases). The CDR3 has 13 amino acids. The V end was cut by 5 bases, the J end by 2 bases, with 9 bases between. CDR1 is SGHAT, CDR2 FQNNGV, per germline.

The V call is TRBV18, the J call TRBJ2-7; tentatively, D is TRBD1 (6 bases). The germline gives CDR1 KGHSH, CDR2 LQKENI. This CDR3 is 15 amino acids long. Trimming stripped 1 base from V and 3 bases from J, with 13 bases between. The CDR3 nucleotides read TGTGCCAGCTCACCACGGTTCGACAGGAACTACGAGCAGTACTTC. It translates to CASSPRFDRNYEQYF.

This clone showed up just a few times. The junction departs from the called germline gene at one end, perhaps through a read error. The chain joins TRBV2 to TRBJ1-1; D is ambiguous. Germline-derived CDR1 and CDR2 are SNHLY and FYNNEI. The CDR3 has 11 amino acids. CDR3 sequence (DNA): TGTGCCAGCAGCGAAATGGCTTCGGGCCGTTTT. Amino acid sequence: CASSEMASGRF.

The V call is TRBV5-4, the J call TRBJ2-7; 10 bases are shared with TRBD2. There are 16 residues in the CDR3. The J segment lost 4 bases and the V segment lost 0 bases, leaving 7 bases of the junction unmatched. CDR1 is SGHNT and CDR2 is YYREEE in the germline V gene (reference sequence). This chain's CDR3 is CASSLDPTSGSYEQYF. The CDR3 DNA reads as TGTGCCAGCAGCTTGGATCCGACTAGCGGGTCTTACGAGCAGTACTTC.

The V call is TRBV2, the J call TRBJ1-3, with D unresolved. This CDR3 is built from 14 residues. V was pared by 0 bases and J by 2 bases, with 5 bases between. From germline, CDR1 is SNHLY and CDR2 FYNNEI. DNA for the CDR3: TGTGCCAGCAGTGAAGCTCAGCCTGGAAACACCATATATTTT. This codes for CASSEAQPGNTIYF.

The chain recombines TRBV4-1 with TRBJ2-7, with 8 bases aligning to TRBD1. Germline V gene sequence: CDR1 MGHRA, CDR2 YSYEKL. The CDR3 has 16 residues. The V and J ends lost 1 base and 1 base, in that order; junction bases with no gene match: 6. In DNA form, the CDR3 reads TGCGCCAGCAGCCAAGGATTACAGGGGGTGTCCTACGAGCAGTACTTC. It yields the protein CASSQGLQGVSYEQYF.

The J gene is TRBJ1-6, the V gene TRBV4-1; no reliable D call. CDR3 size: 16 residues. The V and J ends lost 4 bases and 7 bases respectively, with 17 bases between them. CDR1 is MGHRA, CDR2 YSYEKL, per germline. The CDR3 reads CASSLLDVGLNSPLHF. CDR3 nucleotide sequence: TGCGCCAGCAGCCTCCTCGACGTTGGATTGAATTCACCCCTCCACTTT.

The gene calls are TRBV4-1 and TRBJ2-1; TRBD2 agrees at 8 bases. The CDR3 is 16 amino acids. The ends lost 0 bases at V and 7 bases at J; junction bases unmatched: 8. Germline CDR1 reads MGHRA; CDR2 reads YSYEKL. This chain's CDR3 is CASSQDRGGQGNEQFF. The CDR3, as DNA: TGCGCCAGCAGCCAAGATCGGGGGGGGCAGGGGAATGAGCAGTTCTTC.

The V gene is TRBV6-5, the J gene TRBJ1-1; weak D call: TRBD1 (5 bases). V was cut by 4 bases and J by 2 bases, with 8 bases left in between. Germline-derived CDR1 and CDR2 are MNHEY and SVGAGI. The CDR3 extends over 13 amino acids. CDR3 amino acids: CASSSRVNTEAFF. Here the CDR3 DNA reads TGTGCCAGCAGTTCCAGGGTTAACACTGAAGCTTTCTTT.

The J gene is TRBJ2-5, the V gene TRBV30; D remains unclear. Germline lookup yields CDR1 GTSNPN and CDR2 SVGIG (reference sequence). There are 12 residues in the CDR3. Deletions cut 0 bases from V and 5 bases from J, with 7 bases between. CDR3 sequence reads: CAWSVLRETQYF. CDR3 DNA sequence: TGTGCCTGGAGTGTACTAAGGGAGACCCAGTACTTC.

Written as DNA, the CDR3 is TGTGCCAGCACCCCCCGGGACCCTAGAGGAAACACCATATATTTT. Translated: CASTPRDPRGNTIYF. The gene calls are TRBV6-5 and TRBJ1-3, with D maybe TRBD1 (5 bases). This CDR3 region has 15 residues. Germline loops: CDR1 MNHEY, CDR2 SVGAGI. Trimming shortened V by 7 bases and J by 4 bases, and 17 bases separated the two germline ends.

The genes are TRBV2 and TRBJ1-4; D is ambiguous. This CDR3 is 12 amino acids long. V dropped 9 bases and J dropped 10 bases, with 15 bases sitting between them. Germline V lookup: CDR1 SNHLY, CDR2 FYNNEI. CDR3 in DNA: TGTGCCAGTAAGGGATCACCTGGAAAACTGTTTTTT. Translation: CASKGSPGKLFF.

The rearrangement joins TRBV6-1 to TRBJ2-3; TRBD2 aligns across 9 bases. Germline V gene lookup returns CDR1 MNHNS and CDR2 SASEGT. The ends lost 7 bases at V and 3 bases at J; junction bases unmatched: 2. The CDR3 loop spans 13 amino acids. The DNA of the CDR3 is TGTGCCAGCAATGCGGGGGGGACAGATACGCAGTATTTT. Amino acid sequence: CASNAGGTDTQYF.

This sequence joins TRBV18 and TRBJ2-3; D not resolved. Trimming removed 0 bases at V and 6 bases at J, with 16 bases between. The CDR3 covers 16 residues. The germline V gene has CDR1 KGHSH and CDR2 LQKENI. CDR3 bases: TGTGCCAGCTCACCACCAACCCCCCTTTGGCCCGATACGCAGTATTTT. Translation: CASSPPTPLWPDTQYF.

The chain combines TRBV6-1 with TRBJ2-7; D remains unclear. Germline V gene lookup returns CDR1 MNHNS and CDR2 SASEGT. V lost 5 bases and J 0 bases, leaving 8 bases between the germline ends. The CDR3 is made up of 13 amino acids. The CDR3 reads CASSRTGSYEQYF. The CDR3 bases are TGTGCCAGCAGTAGGACGGGCTCCTACGAGCAGTACTTC.

The CDR3 sequence is CASSLSAGELFF. CDR3 DNA: TGTGCCAGCAGTTTATCGGCCGGGGAGCTGTTTTTT. The chain is built from TRBV27 and TRBJ2-2; D gene ambiguous. Germline-derived CDR1 and CDR2 are MNHEY and SMNVEV (reference sequence). This CDR3 is 12 amino acids long. V lost 0 bases and J lost 6, with 2 bases in between.

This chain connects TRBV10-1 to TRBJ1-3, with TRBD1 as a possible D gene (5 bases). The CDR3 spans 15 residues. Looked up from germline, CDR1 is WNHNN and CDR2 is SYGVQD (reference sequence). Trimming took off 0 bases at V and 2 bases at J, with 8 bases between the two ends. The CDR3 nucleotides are TGCGCCAGCAGTGAGTCCTGGGGACCTGGAAACACCATATATTTT. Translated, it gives CASSESWGPGNTIYF.

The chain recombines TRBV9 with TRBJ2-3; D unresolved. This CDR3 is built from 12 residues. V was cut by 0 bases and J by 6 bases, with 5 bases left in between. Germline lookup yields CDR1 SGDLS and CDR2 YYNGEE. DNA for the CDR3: TGTGCCAGCAGCGTAGCCCTGGATACGCAGTATTTT. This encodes CASSVALDTQYF.

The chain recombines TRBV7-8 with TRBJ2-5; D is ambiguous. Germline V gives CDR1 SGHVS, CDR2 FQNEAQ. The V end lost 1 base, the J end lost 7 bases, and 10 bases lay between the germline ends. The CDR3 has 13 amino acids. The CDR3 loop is CASSLDQYGTQYF. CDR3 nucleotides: TGTGCCAGCAGCTTAGATCAGTACGGGACCCAGTACTTC.

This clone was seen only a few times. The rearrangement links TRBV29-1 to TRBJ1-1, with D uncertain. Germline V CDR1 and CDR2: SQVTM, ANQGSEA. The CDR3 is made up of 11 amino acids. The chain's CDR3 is CSARMNTEAFF. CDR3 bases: TGCAGTGCACGGATGAACACTGAAGCTTTCTTT.

For the CDR3, the DNA is TGTGCCAGCTCATTCCGGGACGGACAAGAGACCCAGTACTTC. Its translation is CASSFRDGQETQYF. This chain joins TRBV18 and TRBJ2-5; TRBD1 or TRBD2 may be the D gene (5 bases each). The CDR3 is made up of 14 amino acids. Trimming removed 5 bases at V and 2 bases at J, with 12 bases between. The V gene's germline CDR1 is KGHSH and CDR2 LQKENI.

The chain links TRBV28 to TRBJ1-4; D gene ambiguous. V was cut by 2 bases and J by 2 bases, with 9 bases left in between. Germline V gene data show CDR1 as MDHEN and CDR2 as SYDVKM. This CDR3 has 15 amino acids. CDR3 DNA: TGTGCCAGCAGTTTAGCCGGGAGGACTAATGAAAAACTGTTTTTT. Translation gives CASSLAGRTNEKLFF.

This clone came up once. The CDR3 region has the DNA TGCGCCAGCAGCTGGGGGACAGCAAACTCTGGGGCCAACGTCCTGACTTTC. Residues: CASSWGTANSGANVLTF. This chain links TRBV5-1 with TRBJ2-6; TRBD1 matches at 7 bases. The CDR3 is 17 residues long. Germline CDR1 and CDR2: SGHRS and YFSETQ. The V and J ends lost 3 bases and 0 bases, in that order; junction bases with no gene match: 6.

The CDR3, as DNA: TGCGCCAGCAGAGGTGCGAGACAGGCGATCGCCCCCACTGAAGCTTTCTTT. Translating gives CASRGARQAIAPTEAFF. J is TRBJ1-1 and V is TRBV5-1, with D perhaps TRBD1 (6 bases). Germline V CDR1 and CDR2: SGHRS, YFSETQ. The CDR3 has 17 amino acids. Trimming shortened V by 5 bases and J by 4 bases, and 24 bases separated the two germline ends.

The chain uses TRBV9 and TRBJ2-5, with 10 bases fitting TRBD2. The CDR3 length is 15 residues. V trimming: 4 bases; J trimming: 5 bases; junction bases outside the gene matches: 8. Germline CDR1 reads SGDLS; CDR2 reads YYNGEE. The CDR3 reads CASSSSGGPRETQYF. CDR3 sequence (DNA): TGTGCCAGCAGCAGTAGCGGGGGGCCTCGGGAGACCCAGTACTTC.

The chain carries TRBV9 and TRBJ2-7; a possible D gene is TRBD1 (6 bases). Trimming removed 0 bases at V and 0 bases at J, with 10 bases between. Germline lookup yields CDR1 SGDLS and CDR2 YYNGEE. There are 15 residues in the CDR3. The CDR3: CASSVGTVGSYEQYF. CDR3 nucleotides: TGTGCCAGCAGCGTAGGGACAGTCGGCTCCTACGAGCAGTACTTC. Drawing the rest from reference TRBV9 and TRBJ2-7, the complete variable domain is DSGVTQTPKHLITATGQRVTLRCSPRSGDLSVYWYQQSLDQGLQFLIQYYNGEERAKGNILERFSAQQFPDLHSELNLSSLELGDSALYFCASSVGTVGSYEQYFGPGTRLTVT.

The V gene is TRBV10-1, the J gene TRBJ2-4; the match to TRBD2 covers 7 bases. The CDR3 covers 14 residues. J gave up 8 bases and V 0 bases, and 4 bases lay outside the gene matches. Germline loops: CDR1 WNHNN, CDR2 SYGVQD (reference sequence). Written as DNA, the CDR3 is TGCGCCAGCAGTGAGTCGCCAGGGAGGGACATTCAGTACTTC. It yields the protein CASSESPGRDIQYF.

The CDR3 loop is CASSRPGQGSLNEQYF. The CDR3 region has the DNA TGTGCCAGCAGCCGACCCGGACAGGGGAGTTTAAACGAGCAGTACTTC. The V and J genes are TRBV7-9 and TRBJ2-7; 9 nucleotides match TRBD1. CDR1 is SEHNR and CDR2 is FQNEAQ in the germline V gene (reference sequence). The V segment lost 5 bases and the J segment 5 bases; nucleotides outside the gene matches: 13. This CDR3 is 16 amino acids long.

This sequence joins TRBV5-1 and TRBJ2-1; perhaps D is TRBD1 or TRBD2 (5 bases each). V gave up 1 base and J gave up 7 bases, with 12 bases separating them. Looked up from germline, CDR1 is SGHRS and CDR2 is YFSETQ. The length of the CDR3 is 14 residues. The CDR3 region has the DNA TGCGCCAGCAGCTTGTCCCAGGGACGGAATGAGCAGTTCTTC. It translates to CASSLSQGRNEQFF.

CDR3 region: CASSLGHPDTQYF. The CDR3 bases are TGTGCCAGCAGTTTGGGACACCCAGATACGCAGTATTTT. The chain carries TRBV27 and TRBJ2-3, with D perhaps matching TRBD1 (6 bases). The CDR3 covers 13 residues. Germline CDR1 MNHEY, CDR2 SMNVEV (reference sequence). Trimming removed 3 bases at V and 4 bases at J, with 8 bases between.

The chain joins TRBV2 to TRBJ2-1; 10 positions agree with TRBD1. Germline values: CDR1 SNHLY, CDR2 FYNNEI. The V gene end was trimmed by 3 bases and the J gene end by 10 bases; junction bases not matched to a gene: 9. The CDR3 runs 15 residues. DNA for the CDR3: TGTGCCAGCAGTGATCGGGACAGGGGTATATGGGAGCAGTTCTTC. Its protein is CASSDRDRGIWEQFF. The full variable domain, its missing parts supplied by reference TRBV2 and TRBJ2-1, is EPEVTQTPSHQVTQMGQEVILRCVPISNHLYFYWYRQILGQKVEFLVSFYNNEISEKSEIFDDQFSVERPDGSNFTLKIRSTKLEDSAMYFCASSDRDRGIWEQFFGPGTRLTVL.